The 4 T cell receptor beta chains reported below all come from one sample, sequenced in a study of shared clonotypes between healthy human individuals. Generated by immunoSEQ multiplex PCR, the TCRdb table keeps only in-frame clones and is missing some. The table records roughly 1.5 million clones, 98% of them present only once. Sequences were obtained from naive CD4+ T cells sorted from blood. Specified subset: CD45RA+ positively selected. The source of these receptors is a man aged 25 to 40 in good health.

The chain combines TRBV18 with TRBJ2-7; D possibly corresponds to TRBD1 (6 bases). Trimming pared 8 bases from V and 4 bases from J, leaving 18 bases between. This CDR3 comprises 14 residues. Germline CDR1 and CDR2: KGHSH and LQKENI. The CDR3 loop is CASAKTGSHYEQYF. DNA of the CDR3: TGTGCCAGCGCCAAGACAGGATCCCATTACGAGCAGTACTTC. The full variable domain, completed using reference TRBV18 and TRBJ2-7, is NAGVMQNPRHLVRRRGQEARLRCSPMKGHSHVYWYRQLPEEGLKFMVYLQKENIIDESGMPKERFSAEFPKEGPSILRIQQVVRGDSAAYFCASAKTGSHYEQYFGPGTRLTVT.

The chain couples TRBV10-1 to TRBJ1-1; D possibly corresponds to TRBD1 (5 bases). The germline CDR1 and CDR2 sequences are WNHNN and SYGVQD (reference sequence). Trimming took 0 bases from V and 5 from J, leaving 7 bases between them. There are 13 residues in the CDR3. CDR3 sequence: CASSESQVTEAFF. The CDR3, as DNA: TGCGCCAGCAGTGAGTCACAGGTTACTGAAGCTTTCTTT.

The chain has TRBV9 and TRBJ2-3; no firm D call. The CDR3 contains 14 residues. CDR1 is SGDLS, CDR2 YYNGEE, per germline. Trimming shortened V by 3 bases and J by 3 bases, and 11 bases separated the two germline ends. For the CDR3, the DNA is TGTGCCAGCAGCGCCCGGTCGTTAACAGATACGCAGTATTTT. It codes for CASSARSLTDTQYF.

This rearrangement joins TRBV29-1 to TRBJ1-4, with 7 positions matching TRBD1. Germline CDR1 and CDR2: SQVTM and ANQGSEA. With 0 bases clipped from V and 0 bases from J, the junction kept 16 bases outside the gene matches. CDR3 length: 20 residues. The CDR3 DNA follows: TGCAGCGTTGAAGATCCGAGGGGGCCAAACTCACATGCAACTAATGAAAAACTGTTTTTT. Its protein product is CSVEDPRGPNSHATNEKLFF.